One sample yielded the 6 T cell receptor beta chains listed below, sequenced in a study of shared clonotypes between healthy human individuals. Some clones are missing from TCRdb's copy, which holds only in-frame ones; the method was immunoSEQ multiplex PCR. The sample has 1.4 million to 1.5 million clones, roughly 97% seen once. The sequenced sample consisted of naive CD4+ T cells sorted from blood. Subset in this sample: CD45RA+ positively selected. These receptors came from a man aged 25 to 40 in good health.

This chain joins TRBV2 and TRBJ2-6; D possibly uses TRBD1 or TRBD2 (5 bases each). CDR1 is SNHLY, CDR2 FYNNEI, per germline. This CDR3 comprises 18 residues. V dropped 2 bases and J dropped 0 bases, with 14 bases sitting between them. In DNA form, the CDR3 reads TGTGCCAGCAGTGAAAGGACGGGGCTTCCCTCTGGGGCCAACGTCCTGACTTTC. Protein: CASSERTGLPSGANVLTF.

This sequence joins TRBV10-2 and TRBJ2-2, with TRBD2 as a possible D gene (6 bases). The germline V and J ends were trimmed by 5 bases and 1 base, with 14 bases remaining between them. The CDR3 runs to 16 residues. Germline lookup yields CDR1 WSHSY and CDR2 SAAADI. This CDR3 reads CASSKTGTLNTGELFF. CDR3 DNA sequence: TGCGCCAGCAGTAAAACCGGGACTCTGAACACCGGGGAGCTGTTTTTT.

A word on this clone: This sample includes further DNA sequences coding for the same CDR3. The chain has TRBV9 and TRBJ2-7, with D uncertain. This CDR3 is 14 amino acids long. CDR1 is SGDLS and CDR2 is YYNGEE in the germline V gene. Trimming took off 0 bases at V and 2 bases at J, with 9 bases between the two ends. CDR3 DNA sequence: TGTGCCAGCAGCGTAGGCGGTTCCCCCTACGAGCAGTACTTC. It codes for CASSVGGSPYEQYF.

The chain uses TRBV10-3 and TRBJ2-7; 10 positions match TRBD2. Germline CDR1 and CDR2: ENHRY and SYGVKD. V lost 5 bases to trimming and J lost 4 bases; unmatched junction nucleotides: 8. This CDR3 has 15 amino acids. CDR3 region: CAISTTSGIRYEQYF. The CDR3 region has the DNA TGTGCCATCAGTACTACTAGCGGGATAAGGTACGAGCAGTACTTC.

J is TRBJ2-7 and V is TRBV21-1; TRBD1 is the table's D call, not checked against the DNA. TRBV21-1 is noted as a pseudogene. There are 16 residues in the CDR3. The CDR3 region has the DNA TGTGCCAGCAGCTCTCTAAAGGGGCATTCTCCCTACGAGCAGTACTTC. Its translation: CASSSLKGHSPYEQYF.

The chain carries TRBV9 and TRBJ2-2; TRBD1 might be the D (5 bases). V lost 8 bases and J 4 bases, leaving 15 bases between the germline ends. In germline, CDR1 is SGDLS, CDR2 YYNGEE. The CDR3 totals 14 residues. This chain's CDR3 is CASSSVGRTGELFF. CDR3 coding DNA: TGTGCCAGTTCGTCGGTGGGGCGCACCGGGGAGCTGTTTTTT.